The 7 T cell receptor beta chains in this list originate from one sample, sequenced in a study of beta chain features in type 1 diabetes. Expressed TCRB transcripts got sequenced, as all isolated RNA was reverse transcribed. Measured with immunoSEQ multiplex PCR; TCRdb has only the in-frame clones, and not every one. This table holds roughly 150,000 clones, around 8% found once. The antigens of these receptors remain unknown. Study outcomes and limitations: All four CD4+ subsets of Type 1 diabetes patients contained TCRB CDR3s that were moderately but significantly shorter.

The sequencing input was central memory CD4+ T cells from blood. The receptors stem from a woman aged 40 to 55 with type 1 diabetes.

This clone showed up many times. The rearrangement joins TRBV4-3 to TRBJ2-2, with D possibly TRBD2 on 6 matching bases. V gave up 3 bases and J gave up 7 bases, with 15 bases separating them. Germline CDR1 is LGHNA and CDR2 is YSLEER. The CDR3 contains 15 residues. The CDR3, as DNA: TGCGCCAGCAGCCACACCGGGAGAGAGGTCGGGGAGCTGTTTTTT. Amino acid sequence: CASSHTGREVGELFF.

This clone has only a few counts. The J gene is TRBJ1-2, the V gene TRBV29-1; 11 positions match TRBD1. The trim removed 6 bases at V and 8 bases at J, leaving 14 bases unmatched. CDR3 length: 15 amino acids. CDR1 is SQVTM and CDR2 is ANQGSEA in the germline V gene. In DNA form, the CDR3 reads TGCAGCGTCGACAACCCGGGACAGGGGGTAAGAGGCTACACCTTC. Its translation: CSVDNPGQGVRGYTF.

The V and J genes are TRBV7-2 and TRBJ1-1; possibly TRBD1 for D (5 bases). V lost 5 bases to trimming and J lost 4 bases, with 17 bases between them. The germline gives CDR1 SGHTA, CDR2 FQGNSA. CDR3 length: 15 amino acids. The CDR3 protein is CASSPFDSLGTEAFF. CDR3 DNA sequence: TGTGCCAGCAGCCCTTTCGACAGCTTAGGCACTGAAGCTTTCTTT.

This clone was counted only a few times. The rearrangement uses TRBV6-1 and TRBJ1-2; D is possibly TRBD1 (6 bases). The CDR3 runs 14 residues. CDR1 and CDR2 from the germline V gene are MNHNS and SASEGT. V gave up 6 bases and J gave up 1 base, with 12 bases separating them. The CDR3, as DNA: TGTGCCAGCAGCCGGGACACCAGTAACTATGGCTACACCTTC. This translates into CASSRDTSNYGYTF.

J is TRBJ2-1 and V is TRBV2; TRBD2 matches 9 bases. The CDR3 loop spans 15 amino acids. Trimming at V came to 8 bases and at J to 10 bases, leaving 15 bases not matched to a gene. Germline CDR1 reads SNHLY; CDR2 reads FYNNEI. The CDR3 here is CASALGGGAGGEQFF. In DNA form, the CDR3 reads TGTGCCAGCGCTTTAGGCGGGGGGGCTGGGGGCGAGCAGTTCTTC.

This clone was detected ten times or more. The V call is TRBV29-1, the J call TRBJ2-1; TRBD1 aligns across 8 bases. Trimming removed 5 bases from V and 7 bases from J; junction bases left unmatched: 7. CDR1 is SQVTM, CDR2 ANQGSEA, per germline. There are 13 residues in the CDR3. The DNA for the CDR3 is TGCAGCGTTAGGAGGACAGGGAGTAATGAGCAGTTCTTC. It encodes CSVRRTGSNEQFF.

This clone showed up just a few times. The chain combines TRBV2 with TRBJ1-2, with 10 positions matching TRBD1. This CDR3 region has 15 residues. CDR1 SNHLY and CDR2 FYNNEI come from the germline V gene. With V trimmed by 3 bases and J by 2 bases, 3 bases remained unmatched. The CDR3 DNA sequence: TGTGCCAGCAGTGATTGGGACAGGGGAAACTATGGCTACACCTTC. Translating gives CASSDWDRGNYGYTF.